Presented here are 24 T cell receptor beta chains from one specimen sequenced in a study of patients and donors after allogeneic stem cell transplantation. Each CDR3 protein is one row after TCRdb ran MiXCR on the RT-PCR reads. The sample consists of some 200,000 distinct CDR3 sequences, roughly two fifths of them appearing once. What was sequenced was blood, either unsorted or a sorted T cell fraction (not recorded which). The source of these receptors is a human donor who was either an allogeneic HSCT recipient or a stem cell or donor lymphocyte infusion donor (not recorded which). It is not recorded whose cells these are; they may come from a transplant donor.

This rearrangement joins TRBV6-2 or TRBV6-3 to TRBJ2-7, with TRBD2 as a possible D gene (6 bases). The germline V gene has CDR1 MNHEY and CDR2 SVGEGT. This CDR3 is 15 amino acids long. With 0 bases removed from V and 3 bases from J, the gap between germline ends came to 12 bases. Here the CDR3 DNA reads TGTGCCAGCAGTTACTCCGGCACTAGCAGCTACGAGCAGTACTTC. It specifies CASSYSGTSSYEQYF.

In regard to this clonotype: One base away lies a much larger clone, so this may be a sequencing read error. The chain carries TRBV19 and TRBJ2-1; perhaps TRBD2 as D (6 bases). Trimming pared 0 bases from V and 14 bases from J, leaving 14 bases between. This CDR3 has 13 residues. CDR1 LNHDA and CDR2 SQIVND come from the germline V gene (reference sequence). CDR3 bases: TGTGCCAGTAGTATAGATCCCGGGGGTGCGGAGTTCTTC. It codes for CASSIDPGGAEFF.

This chain joins TRBV28 and TRBJ1-2, with TRBD1 identical over 10 bases. Germline values: CDR1 MDHEN, CDR2 SYDVKM. CDR3 size: 13 residues. J gave up 8 bases and V 4 bases, and 4 bases lay outside the gene matches. The CDR3: CASSSDRGRGYTF. Written as DNA, the CDR3 is TGTGCCAGCAGTTCGGACAGGGGGAGAGGCTACACCTTC.

The chain's CDR3 is CASSSPLNYEQYF. CDR3 sequence (DNA): TGTGCCAGCAGCTCCCCCTTGAACTACGAGCAGTACTTC. The V and J genes are TRBV13 and TRBJ2-7; unclear D gene. This CDR3 has 13 amino acids. Germline CDR1 PRHDT, CDR2 FYEKMQ (reference sequence). V shed 4 bases and J shed 3 bases, with 10 bases lying between them.

The chain is built from TRBV12-3 or TRBV12-4 and TRBJ2-5; TRBD2 is a possible D gene (6 bases). V shed 0 bases and J shed 0 bases, with 8 bases lying between them. The CDR3 has 15 residues. As DNA, the CDR3 is TGTGCCAGCAGTTTAGCGGGAGGTAACCAAGAGACCCAGTACTTC. Amino acids: CASSLAGGNQETQYF.

This chain uses TRBV6-5 with TRBJ2-7, with D uncertain. The CDR3 runs to 14 residues. Per the germline V gene, CDR1 is MNHEY and CDR2 is SVGAGI. Trimming removed 6 bases at V and 0 bases at J, with 12 bases between. The CDR3 sequence: CASSRQKFSYEQYF. The CDR3, as DNA: TGTGCCAGCAGCCGTCAAAAATTCTCCTACGAGCAGTACTTC.

The chain's CDR3 is CASSLDGQGITEAFF. CDR3 bases: TGTGCCAGCAGCTTAGATGGACAGGGGATAACTGAAGCTTTCTTT. The chain recombines TRBV7-3 with TRBJ1-1, with TRBD1 matching 9 bases. Germline V gives CDR1 SGHTA, CDR2 FQGTGA. V gave up 2 bases and J gave up 5 bases; unmatched junction bases: 6. This CDR3 comprises 15 residues. Variable domain in full (rest from reference TRBV7-3 and TRBJ1-1): GAGVSQTPSNKVTEKGKYVELRCDPISGHTALYWYRQSLGQGPEFLIYFQGTGAADDSGLPNDRFFAVRPEGSVSTLKIQRTERGDSAVYLCASSLDGQGITEAFFGQGTRLTVV.

The chain joins TRBV11-2 to TRBJ2-1; D may be TRBD1 (5 bases). Germline CDR1 SGHAT, CDR2 FQNNGV. With 3 bases removed from V and 4 bases from J, the gap between germline ends came to 7 bases. This CDR3 has 13 residues. CDR3 region: CASSLTVYNEQFF. DNA for the CDR3: TGTGCCAGCAGCTTGACAGTATACAATGAGCAGTTCTTC.

V is TRBV3-1 and J is TRBJ1-1; D remains unclear. This CDR3 region has 14 residues. Germline V lookup: CDR1 LGHDT, CDR2 YNNKEL (reference sequence). V lost 0 bases, J lost 2 bases, and 7 bases lay in between. The CDR3, as DNA: TGTGCCAGCAGCCAAGACCAGGAAAACACTGAAGCTTTCTTT. The encoded protein is CASSQDQENTEAFF.

The genes are TRBV6-6 and TRBJ2-7, with 11 bases fitting TRBD2. CDR1 and CDR2 from the germline V gene are MNHNY and SVGAGI (reference sequence). V lost 2 bases to trimming and J lost 6 bases; unmatched junction nucleotides: 9. The CDR3 is 16 residues long. CDR3 protein: CASSYGLAGHIGEQYF. The DNA of the CDR3 is TGTGCCAGCAGTTACGGACTAGCGGGCCATATCGGCGAGCAGTACTTC.

This clonotype was counted a few times. CDR3 coding DNA: TGTGCCAGCAGCAACCAGGGGTTTTCTGGGGCCAACGTCCTGACTTTC. Translated, it gives CASSNQGFSGANVLTF. The rearrangement uses TRBV6-6 and TRBJ2-6, with D tentatively TRBD1 (6 bases). This CDR3 is 16 amino acids long. Germline loops: CDR1 MNHNY, CDR2 SVGAGI (reference sequence). Trimming removed 6 bases from V and 1 base from J, with 13 bases in between.

The genes are TRBV21-1 and TRBJ1-2; TRBD1 is taken as the D call from the table, unchecked against the DNA. TRBV21-1 is a pseudogene segment. The CDR3 has 14 amino acids. In nucleotides, the CDR3 is TGTGCCAGCAGCAAAAGGGGGCCGGACTATGGCTACACCTTC. Its protein is CASSKRGPDYGYTF.

This clonotype was observed a handful of times. The V gene is TRBV6-5, the J gene TRBJ1-2, with a weak D call TRBD1 (6 bases). V was trimmed by 2 bases and J by 7 bases, leaving 20 bases between them. Germline loops: CDR1 MNHEY, CDR2 SVGAGI. The CDR3 is 16 amino acids. In DNA form, the CDR3 reads TGTGCCAGCAGTTACGGGGGCAGGGGAGGGTTTGTTGGCTACACCTTC. Its translation is CASSYGGRGGFVGYTF.

This chain connects TRBV5-5 to TRBJ2-7; D perhaps matches TRBD1 (5 bases). CDR3 length: 15 amino acids. CDR1 is SGHKS, CDR2 YYEKEE, per germline (reference sequence). V dropped 0 bases and J dropped 3 bases, with 13 bases sitting between them. The CDR3 here is CASSLGLLGVYEQYF. DNA for the CDR3: TGTGCCAGCAGCTTGGGCCTTCTAGGGGTCTACGAGCAGTACTTC.

This clonotype turned up a few times. The chain has TRBV9 and TRBJ1-1; no clear D gene. CDR3 length: 13 amino acids. Germline CDR1 reads SGDLS; CDR2 reads YYNGEE. Deletions cut 2 bases from V and 5 bases from J, with 10 bases between. The CDR3, as DNA: TGTGCCAGCAGCGTGGGGATCGAGACTGAAGCTTTCTTT. It encodes CASSVGIETEAFF.

This chain's CDR3 is CASTSGPNTEAFF. CDR3 bases: TGTGCCAGCACCAGCGGACCGAACACTGAAGCTTTCTTT. The rearrangement links TRBV2 to TRBJ1-1; D remains unclear. Germline V gene sequence: CDR1 SNHLY, CDR2 FYNNEI. The CDR3 runs 13 residues. V was shortened by 7 bases and J by 1 base, with 10 bases between the two germline ends.

In its sample, this clonotype was seen many times. This rearrangement joins TRBV7-9 to TRBJ1-1; perhaps TRBD1 as D (5 bases). Germline assignment: CDR1 SEHNR and CDR2 FQNEAQ (reference sequence). The CDR3 is 14 residues long. V gave up 0 bases and J gave up 2 bases, with 7 bases separating them. DNA of the CDR3: TGTGCCAGCAGCTTAGCAGGGGCTAACACTGAAGCTTTCTTT. Translated, it gives CASSLAGANTEAFF.

This clonotype has only a few counts. The rearrangement uses TRBV2 and TRBJ1-5; the D is unclear. CDR3 length: 14 residues. Trimming pared 6 bases from V and 3 bases from J, leaving 12 bases between. Germline CDR1 is SNHLY and CDR2 is FYNNEI. CDR3 in DNA: TGTGCCAGCAGAGACGGACTGGCCAATCAGCCCCAGCATTTT. It is translated as CASRDGLANQPQHF.

This chain joins TRBV6-6 and TRBJ2-3, with D tentatively TRBD1 or TRBD2 (5 bases each). Trimming left V 2 bases short and J 4 bases short, with 13 bases between. This CDR3 comprises 15 residues. Germline loops: CDR1 MNHNY, CDR2 SVGAGI (reference sequence). The CDR3 here is CASSYGTLNPDTQYF. The CDR3 DNA is TGTGCCAGCAGTTACGGGACCCTAAACCCAGATACGCAGTATTTT.

This chain uses TRBV20-1 with TRBJ2-1; D ambiguous. V was pared by 0 bases and J by 8 bases, with 20 bases between. This CDR3 contains 16 residues. Germline CDR1 is DFQATT and CDR2 is SNEGSKA (reference sequence). CDR3 sequence reads: CSARDLLGNARDEQFF. The CDR3 DNA reads as TGCAGTGCTAGAGATCTTCTGGGCAACGCGCGCGATGAGCAGTTCTTC.

The V and J genes are TRBV20-1 and TRBJ2-7; 7 nucleotides match TRBD2. Trimming cost V 5 bases and J 5 bases; bases outside gene matches: 12. Germline CDR1 and CDR2: DFQATT and SNEGSKA (reference sequence). This CDR3 is built from 14 residues. The CDR3 spells CSAEDRGLGHEQYF. The CDR3 nucleotides read TGCAGTGCTGAGGATCGAGGACTAGGCCACGAGCAGTACTTC.

This clonotype came up a few times. The chain employs TRBV21-1 and TRBJ2-2; the table gives TRBD2 as D, unverified against the DNA. TRBV21-1 is a listed pseudogene. This CDR3 comprises 16 residues. The CDR3 DNA sequence: TGTGCCAGCAGCAAAGGGTACGGGAGTAACACCGGGGAGCTGTTTTTT. Its translation: CASSKGYGSNTGELFF.

The chain carries TRBV28 and TRBJ2-2; no definite D call. V gave up 6 bases and J gave up 4 bases, with 12 bases separating them. Per germline, CDR1 MDHEN and CDR2 SYDVKM. There are 14 residues in the CDR3. The CDR3 loop is CASSIAVITGELFF. The CDR3 bases are TGTGCCAGCAGCATTGCGGTGATCACCGGGGAGCTGTTTTTT.

The gene calls are TRBV7-9 and TRBJ2-7, with no clear D. The CDR3 spans 14 residues. From germline, CDR1 is SEHNR and CDR2 FQNEAQ (reference sequence). V was shortened by 5 bases and J by 5 bases, with 16 bases between the two germline ends. CDR3 residues: CASSTAATLNEQYF. CDR3 nucleotides: TGTGCCAGCAGCACCGCCGCAACCCTTAACGAGCAGTACTTC. Full variable domain (remainder filled in from reference TRBV7-9 and TRBJ2-7): DTGVSQNPRHKITKRGQNVTFRCDPISEHNRLYWYRQTLGQGPEFLTYFQNEAQLEKSRLLSDRFSAERPKGSFSTLEIQRTEQGDSAMYLCASSTAATLNEQYFGPGTRLTVT.